What follows are 29 T cell receptor beta chains derived from one specimen sequenced in a study of cytomegalovirus exposure and HLA in healthy donors. PCR amplification relied on 60 Vbeta primers (plus 13 Jbeta primers). Sequenced by immunoSEQ multiplex PCR; TCRdb stores in-frame clones only, minus some. The table records 74,000 or so clones, around 80% of them present only once. The specimen sequenced was PBMCs. Receptor source: a man in his forties or fifties in good health and CMV-seropositive.

V usage is TRBV15 and J usage is TRBJ1-3; D is unresolved. The germline gives CDR1 LNHNV, CDR2 YYDKDF (reference sequence). CDR3 length equals 17 residues. V gave up 0 bases and J gave up 0 bases, with 12 bases separating them. The CDR3 bases are TGTGCCACCAGCAGAGATGGTAGCCAAGTCTCTGGAAACACCATATATTTT. It codes for CATSRDGSQVSGNTIYF.

The CDR3 sequence: CASSIDRDETQYF. The CDR3 DNA follows: TGTGCCAGTAGTATCGACAGGGACGAGACCCAGTACTTC. The gene calls are TRBV19 and TRBJ2-5; 7 bases align to TRBD1. Trimming took 3 bases from V and 5 from J; bases not matched to a gene: 3. This CDR3 has 13 residues. Germline V gene lookup returns CDR1 LNHDA and CDR2 SQIVND (reference sequence).

This chain connects TRBV5-4 to TRBJ1-2; 8 bases map to TRBD1. Germline CDR1 SGHNT, CDR2 YYREEE (reference sequence). CDR3 length: 14 amino acids. J lost 6 bases, V lost 4 bases, and 8 bases had no gene match. The CDR3 reads CASSPDTGGNGYTF. Here the CDR3 DNA reads TGTGCCAGCAGCCCGGACACAGGGGGAAATGGCTACACCTTC.

This clone was detected only a few times. This chain's CDR3 is CASNSGGFKYEQYF. CDR3 sequence (DNA): TGTGCCAGCAATTCAGGGGGTTTCAAATACGAGCAGTACTTC. The chain joins TRBV27 to TRBJ2-7; 7 bases map to TRBD1. The CDR3 has 14 amino acids. V lost 7 bases, J lost 4 bases, and 10 bases stayed unmatched. Per the germline V gene, CDR1 is MNHEY and CDR2 is SMNVEV (reference sequence).

This chain uses TRBV11-3 with TRBJ2-7; possibly TRBD2 for D (5 bases). CDR1 is SGHNT, CDR2 YENEEA, per germline. V gave up 0 bases and J gave up 2 bases, with 11 bases separating them. The CDR3 spans 15 residues. The CDR3 region is CASSLDSDGTYEQYF. The CDR3 nucleotides are TGTGCCAGCAGCTTAGACTCGGACGGGACCTACGAGCAGTACTTC.

The chain uses TRBV5-8 and TRBJ2-7; D might be TRBD2 (6 bases). Trimming took 4 bases from V and 6 from J, leaving 11 bases between them. This CDR3 is 12 amino acids long. In germline, CDR1 is SGHTS, CDR2 YDEGEE. As DNA, the CDR3 is TGTGCCAGCAGCCCGGGACTCCTCGAGCAGTACTTC. It codes for CASSPGLLEQYF.

The CDR3 here is CASSLNIPTTYTF. The DNA for the CDR3 is TGTGCCAGTAGTCTAAATATTCCGACTACCTACACCTTC. This sequence joins TRBV19 and TRBJ1-2; D remains ambiguous. The CDR3 totals 13 residues. V lost 5 bases and J 10 bases, leaving 17 bases between the germline ends. Germline CDR1 is LNHDA and CDR2 is SQIVND (reference sequence).

This chain links TRBV7-9 with TRBJ2-5, with 8 bases identical to TRBD2. J gave up 2 bases and V 5 bases, and 7 bases lay outside the gene matches. CDR1 SEHNR and CDR2 FQNEAQ come from the germline V gene (reference sequence). The CDR3 loop spans 15 amino acids. CDR3 DNA: TGTGCCAGCAGCCCGTGGACTAGCAAACAAGAGACCCAGTACTTC. Protein product: CASSPWTSKQETQYF. The variable domain in full, with the rest retrieved from reference TRBV7-9 and TRBJ2-5, is DTGVSQNPRHKITKRGQNVTFRCDPISEHNRLYWYRQTLGQGPEFLTYFQNEAQLEKSRLLSDRFSAERPKGSFSTLEIQRTEQGDSAMYLCASSPWTSKQETQYFGPGTRLLVL.

This chain connects TRBV2 to TRBJ1-1; D might be TRBD1 (5 bases). Per germline, CDR1 SNHLY and CDR2 FYNNEI. The CDR3 runs to 15 residues. V dropped 7 bases and J dropped 4 bases, with 19 bases sitting between them. CDR3 sequence: CASTRTQQVSTEAFF. CDR3 DNA: TGTGCCAGCACCAGAACTCAACAGGTATCCACTGAAGCTTTCTTT.

Concerning this clone: The junction departs from the called germline gene at one end, perhaps through a read error. The chain uses TRBV18 and TRBJ2-7; D is possibly TRBD2 (7 bases). This CDR3 has 18 amino acids. The germline gives CDR1 KGHSH, CDR2 LQKENI. The CDR3 DNA follows: TGTGCCAGCTCACCAGGGGGGCGCGGGAGCCGCTTCTCCAACGAGCAGTACTTC. Protein product: CASSPGGRGSRFSNEQYF.

V and J are TRBV19 and TRBJ2-1; 12 bases are a match to TRBD2. The CDR3 length is 17 residues. The V gene's germline CDR1 is LNHDA and CDR2 SQIVND (reference sequence). V was pared by 5 bases and J by 2 bases, with 7 bases of the junction left unmatched. The CDR3 DNA is TGTGCCAGTAGTCCACCTGGACTAGCGGGGCCCTACAATGAGCAGTTCTTC. This gives the protein CASSPPGLAGPYNEQFF.

The rearrangement uses TRBV7-9 and TRBJ2-7, with 14 bases that match TRBD2. CDR1 is SEHNR and CDR2 is FQNEAQ in the germline V gene (reference sequence). This CDR3 region has 16 residues. The V segment lost 5 bases and the J segment 2 bases; nucleotides outside the gene matches: 5. The CDR3 region is CASSEPGLAGAYEQYF. CDR3 bases: TGTGCCAGCAGCGAGCCGGGACTAGCGGGAGCCTACGAGCAGTACTTC.

This chain joins TRBV11-2 and TRBJ1-1; TRBD1 agrees at 7 bases. This CDR3 is 15 amino acids long. After removal of 8 bases from V and 0 bases from J, the junction contained 9 bases not matched to a gene. Germline V CDR1 and CDR2: SGHAT, FQNNGV. CDR3 in amino acids: CASGLQGFMNTEAFF. The CDR3 coding sequence is TGTGCCAGCGGGTTACAGGGGTTCATGAACACTGAAGCTTTCTTT.

The chain links TRBV27 to TRBJ1-5; 9 bases align to TRBD1. This CDR3 comprises 17 residues. Germline V CDR1 and CDR2: MNHEY, SMNVEV (reference sequence). The trim removed 7 bases at V and 3 bases at J, leaving 13 bases unmatched. The CDR3 here is CASTLPDRGFDNQPQHF. As DNA, the CDR3 is TGTGCCAGCACCCTACCGGACAGGGGATTTGACAATCAGCCCCAGCATTTT.

The genes are TRBV4-2 and TRBJ2-7, with 9 bases fitting TRBD1. Germline CDR1 LGHNA, CDR2 YNFKEQ. J gave up 9 bases and V 1 base, and 10 bases lay outside the gene matches. The CDR3 sequence is 15 residues long. CDR3 sequence: CASSQAEGTGSGQYF. The DNA for the CDR3 is TGTGCCAGCAGCCAAGCCGAGGGGACAGGGAGTGGGCAGTACTTC.

The genes are TRBV6-1 and TRBJ2-7; D uncertain. Trimming shortened V by 1 base and J by 5 bases, and 9 bases separated the two germline ends. Germline V gives CDR1 MNHNS, CDR2 SASEGT. The CDR3 consists of 13 residues. Here the CDR3 reads CASSEVRRDEQYF. The CDR3 nucleotides are TGTGCCAGCAGTGAAGTTCGGAGAGACGAGCAGTACTTC.

The rearrangement links TRBV6-5 to TRBJ2-7; 9 nucleotides match TRBD1. This CDR3 is built from 14 residues. Germline V gene lookup returns CDR1 MNHEY and CDR2 SVGAGI. The J segment lost 5 bases and the V segment lost 5 bases, leaving 7 bases of the junction unmatched. CDR3 in DNA: TGTGCCAGCAGTCCGGGACAGGGAATCAACGAGCAGTACTTC. It specifies CASSPGQGINEQYF.

The chain uses TRBV27 and TRBJ1-3, with D maybe TRBD1 (5 bases). The germline V gene encodes CDR1 MNHEY and CDR2 SMNVEV (reference sequence). This CDR3 has 17 residues. The V gene lost 6 bases and the J gene lost 0 bases, with 18 bases spanning the gap. This chain's CDR3 is CASRLHYQGNSGNTIYF. CDR3 DNA sequence: TGTGCCAGCAGACTACACTATCAGGGTAACTCTGGAAACACCATATATTTT.

This sequence joins TRBV27 and TRBJ2-5; 9 nucleotides line up with TRBD2. The CDR3 is 17 amino acids. CDR1 MNHEY and CDR2 SMNVEV come from the germline V gene (reference sequence). The trim removed 6 bases at V and 5 bases at J, leaving 16 bases unmatched. The CDR3 DNA sequence: TGTGCCAGCAGGCCGGGCGGGGGCGGGAGGGCCTGGGAGACCCAGTACTTC. Translated, it gives CASRPGGGGRAWETQYF.

The rearrangement joins TRBV12-5 to TRBJ2-7, with TRBD2 matching 12 bases. The CDR3 sequence is 14 residues long. V lost 7 bases to trimming and J lost 3 bases; unmatched junction nucleotides: 4. The germline CDR1 and CDR2 sequences are LGHNT and FRNRAP. CDR3 sequence: CASALAGGDYEQYF. The CDR3 DNA sequence: TGTGCTAGTGCACTAGCGGGAGGAGACTACGAGCAGTACTTC. Drawing the rest from reference TRBV12-5 and TRBJ2-7, the complete variable domain is DARVTQTPRHKVTEMGQEVTMRCQPILGHNTVFWYRQTMMQGLELLAYFRNRAPLDDSGMPKDRFSAEMPDATLATLKIQPSEPRDSAVYFCASALAGGDYEQYFGPGTRLTVT.

The CDR3 bases are TGTGCCAGCAGCCAAGTTTCGGGGAAGGCTGGAAACACCATATATTTT. It specifies CASSQVSGKAGNTIYF. The chain has TRBV14 and TRBJ1-3; D is ambiguous. Germline CDR1 and CDR2: SGHDN and FVKESK. The CDR3 runs to 16 residues. Trimming took 1 base from V and 2 from J, leaving 12 bases between them.

This sequence joins TRBV7-2 and TRBJ2-1; 9 bases are shared with TRBD1. The CDR3 is 15 amino acids. The germline V gene encodes CDR1 SGHTA and CDR2 FQGNSA. The trim removed 6 bases at V and 10 bases at J, leaving 13 bases unmatched. The CDR3 DNA is TGTGCCAGCAGGCACCGGGACAGGGAGTCCAGCGAGCAGTTCTTC. Its translation is CASRHRDRESSEQFF.

The chain couples TRBV10-2 to TRBJ2-7, with D tentatively TRBD1 (5 bases). Germline V lookup: CDR1 WSHSY, CDR2 SAAADI. CDR3 length: 13 amino acids. Trimming removed 4 bases from V and 7 bases from J, with 14 bases in between. The CDR3 coding sequence is TGCGCCAGCAGTGGCGACAGCCCAGGGGAGCAGTACTTC. Protein: CASSGDSPGEQYF.

The rearrangement uses TRBV5-1 and TRBJ2-7; the match to TRBD1 covers 11 bases. Germline trimming cut 3 bases from V and 7 bases from J; bases unmatched to any gene: 9. The CDR3 runs to 15 residues. Germline V CDR1 and CDR2: SGHRS, YFSETQ. This chain's CDR3 is CASSSAGTGGFEQYF. The DNA for the CDR3 is TGCGCCAGCAGCTCAGCCGGGACAGGGGGATTTGAGCAGTACTTC.

The rearrangement links TRBV9 to TRBJ1-4; TRBD1 might be the D (6 bases). Trimming left V 2 bases short and J 5 bases short, with 10 bases between. CDR1 is SGDLS, CDR2 YYNGEE, per germline. This CDR3 region has 14 residues. The CDR3 DNA reads as TGTGCCAGCAGCGTCACAGGGCTCAATGAAAAACTGTTTTTT. Encoded protein: CASSVTGLNEKLFF.

V is TRBV29-1 and J is TRBJ2-7, with D possibly being TRBD2 (5 bases). V lost 7 bases, J lost 2 bases, and 18 bases lay in between. The CDR3 extends over 14 amino acids. Looked up from germline, CDR1 is SQVTM and CDR2 is ANQGSEA. In nucleotides, the CDR3 is TGCAGCGCCCAACCGGGCCGGGGAACCTACGAGCAGTACTTC. Translating it yields CSAQPGRGTYEQYF.

The chain joins TRBV11-3 to TRBJ2-7; TRBD1 might be the D (6 bases). The CDR3 spans 15 residues. Trimming pared 6 bases from V and 3 bases from J, leaving 18 bases between. Looked up from germline, CDR1 is SGHNT and CDR2 is YENEEA. CDR3 DNA: TGTGCCAGCAGTAGCCGGGACACTACATACTACGAGCAGTACTTC. Translated: CASSSRDTTYYEQYF.

This chain links TRBV30 with TRBJ1-4; no reliable D call. V was pared by 4 bases and J by 5 bases, with 11 bases between. CDR1 is GTSNPN and CDR2 is SVGIG in the germline V gene (reference sequence). There are 13 residues in the CDR3. The CDR3 protein is CAWTVSGNEKLFF. The CDR3 coding sequence is TGTGCCTGGACGGTTTCGGGGAATGAAAAACTGTTTTTT.

This clone was seen a handful of times. The chain links TRBV18 to TRBJ1-2; possible D gene TRBD1, 5 bases. Germline CDR1 reads KGHSH; CDR2 reads LQKENI. The CDR3 has 15 amino acids. The V end was cut by 4 bases, the J end by 4 bases, with 16 bases between. The CDR3 loop is CASSRDRGESYGYTF. CDR3 sequence (DNA): TGTGCCAGCTCACGGGATAGGGGCGAGAGCTATGGCTACACCTTC.